Listed here are 8 T cell receptor beta chains from one sample, sequenced in a study of identical twins. MiXCR was run by TCRdb on the 5' RACE reads, yielding one entry per CDR3 protein. The sample shows about 150,000 distinct CDR3 sequences, roughly 3.3% of them seen only once. Sequenced: memory T cells sorted from blood. Receptor source: a man aged 18 to 29 in good health.

This clonotype was observed at least ten times. The J gene is TRBJ1-6, the V gene TRBV3-1; possible D gene TRBD1, 5 bases. This CDR3 comprises 13 residues. From germline, CDR1 is LGHDT and CDR2 YNNKEL (reference sequence). Trimming stripped 6 bases from V and 7 bases from J, with 10 bases between. This chain's CDR3 is CASRTGPNSPLHF. The CDR3 DNA reads as TGTGCCAGCAGAACAGGCCCAAATTCACCCCTCCACTTT.

At least ten counts were recorded for this clonotype. This chain connects TRBV7-9 to TRBJ2-7, with a tentative D call TRBD1 (5 bases). This CDR3 has 13 amino acids. V dropped 5 bases and J dropped 3 bases, with 11 bases sitting between them. Germline loops: CDR1 SEHNR, CDR2 FQNEAQ (reference sequence). The CDR3 here is CASSIRQNYEQYF. CDR3 coding DNA: TGTGCCAGCAGCATAAGACAGAACTACGAGCAGTACTTC.

This clonotype occurred many times. The chain links TRBV29-1 to TRBJ1-1; possibly TRBD1 for D (6 bases). Germline CDR1 reads SQVTM; CDR2 reads ANQGSEA. The CDR3 is made up of 14 amino acids. The ends were cut back, 7 bases at V and 1 base at J, with 16 bases in the middle. The CDR3 loop reads CSAPLGAGNTEAFF. The CDR3 region has the DNA TGCAGCGCACCTCTGGGGGCAGGGAACACTGAAGCTTTCTTT.

This clonotype showed up many times. The V and J genes are TRBV4-2 and TRBJ2-3, with D hard to call. The germline CDR1 and CDR2 sequences are LGHNA and YNFKEQ. This CDR3 comprises 13 residues. V gave up 0 bases and J gave up 3 bases, with 4 bases separating them. CDR3: CASSQDGTDTQYF. The CDR3 DNA sequence: TGTGCCAGCAGCCAAGACGGGACAGATACGCAGTATTTT.

This clonotype has at least ten counts. The genes are TRBV24-1 and TRBJ2-3, with D possibly being TRBD1 (6 bases). Trimming pared 0 bases from V and 2 bases from J, leaving 8 bases between. CDR1 is KGHDR, CDR2 SFDVKD, per germline. The CDR3 sequence is 15 residues long. CDR3 bases: TGTGCCACCAGTGATTTGGGACAGCACACAGATACGCAGTATTTT. This encodes CATSDLGQHTDTQYF.

This clonotype showed up many times. The genes are TRBV7-2 and TRBJ2-3; D call uncertain. The CDR3 spans 12 residues. Deletions cut 7 bases from V and 0 bases from J, with 5 bases between. CDR1 is SGHTA and CDR2 is FQGNSA in the germline V gene. The CDR3 DNA follows: TGTGCCAGCATGAGAAGCACAGATACGCAGTATTTT. Translation: CASMRSTDTQYF.

This clonotype was detected many times. This chain connects TRBV11-2 to TRBJ2-3; TRBD1 matches 7 bases. The germline CDR1 and CDR2 sequences are SGHAT and FQNNGV. CDR3 size: 19 residues. Trimming at V came to 4 bases and at J to 0 bases, leaving 16 bases not matched to a gene. CDR3 region: CASSSYRGDRRTSTDTQYF. In nucleotides, the CDR3 is TGTGCCAGCAGCTCCTACAGGGGAGACCGTCGTACTAGCACAGATACGCAGTATTTT.

This clonotype has at least ten counts. J is TRBJ2-3 and V is TRBV2, with D possibly TRBD2 on 6 matching bases. This CDR3 contains 15 residues. Germline V CDR1 and CDR2: SNHLY, FYNNEI. Trimming removed 6 bases from V and 3 bases from J, with 16 bases in between. In DNA, the CDR3 is TGTGCCAGCAGAAAGTGGGCGGGGTTTACAGATACGCAGTATTTT. As protein: CASRKWAGFTDTQYF.